This TCR beta chain originates from a study of blood T cell repertoires in COVID-19. This table comes from immunoSEQ multiplex PCR, and its TCRdb copy is limited to in-frame clones, with some not included. This sample has about 270,000 clones, with 75% to 90% found just once. With 2 bases removed from V and 0 bases from J, the gap between germline ends came to 17 bases. This CDR3 is built from 17 residues. Germline loops: CDR1 MNHEY, CDR2 SVGEGT. The chain is built from TRBV6-2 or TRBV6-3 and TRBJ2-7; D unresolved. The sequence was collected from a woman in her twenties or thirties with acute COVID-19. Sample: PBMCs or T cells enriched from blood (not recorded which). CDR3 DNA sequence: TGTGCCAGCAGTTACGGGTTGCAGGCCTTAAGCTCCTACGAGCAGTACTTC. Its translation: CASSYGLQALSSYEQYF.